Below are 27 T cell receptor beta chains sequenced from a single sample in a study of a mutant IDH1 vaccine in newly diagnosed glioma. Repertoires were generated with immunoSEQ multiplex PCR, while TCRdb's copy carries only in-frame clones and drops some. The data hold 55,000 to 65,000 clones, with around three quarters observed a single time. Time point denoted: week 47, end of study. Vaccinated patients received 300 ug of mutant IDH1 20-mer peptide per dose, with topical imiquimod. These receptors are not linked to any known antigen. The source was PBMCs, collected from a glioma patient whose treatment included an IDH1 peptide vaccine. These receptors were obtained from a man aged 50-60 years with glioma.

This clone showed up just once. The gene calls are TRBV30 and TRBJ2-5; TRBD1 matches at 9 bases. CDR3 length equals 14 residues. V was pared by 6 bases and J by 3 bases, with 8 bases of the junction left unmatched. Germline-derived CDR1 and CDR2 are GTSNPN and SVGIG (reference sequence). CDR3 in amino acids: CACGTGSLEETQYF. CDR3 in DNA: TGTGCCTGCGGGACAGGGTCGTTAGAAGAGACCCAGTACTTC.

This clone appeared a single time. V is TRBV29-1 and J is TRBJ1-1; D remains unclear. Germline V CDR1 and CDR2: SQVTM, ANQGSEA. Trimming removed 2 bases from V and 5 bases from J, with 15 bases in between. This CDR3 has 14 amino acids. CDR3 sequence (DNA): TGCAGCGTTGAAATAGGGCTTTTTCGGACTGAAGCTTTCTTT. Encoded protein: CSVEIGLFRTEAFF. The full variable domain, rest sourced from reference TRBV29-1 and TRBJ1-1, is SAVISQKPSRDICQRGTSLTIQCQVDSQVTMMFWYRQQPGQSLTLIATANQGSEATYESGFVIDKFPISRPNLTFSTLTVSNMSPEDSSIYLCSVEIGLFRTEAFFGQGTRLTVV.

V is TRBV5-1 and J is TRBJ2-7; D is unresolved. The CDR3 has 12 amino acids. V gave up 4 bases and J gave up 6 bases, with 11 bases separating them. Germline values: CDR1 SGHRS, CDR2 YFSETQ. CDR3 sequence: CASSQNPTEQYF. As DNA, the CDR3 is TGCGCCAGCAGCCAAAACCCGACCGAGCAGTACTTC.

Note on this clone: The junction shows a germline mismatch at one end, possibly a read error. The rearrangement joins TRBV19 to TRBJ2-2; D is ambiguous. Germline V gene lookup returns CDR1 LNHDA and CDR2 SQIVND (reference sequence). This CDR3 has 15 residues. CDR3 DNA sequence: TGTGCCAGTAGTGGGTACAGCCGGAACGCCGGGGAGCTGTTTTTT. Protein product: CASSGYSRNAGELFF.

The chain combines TRBV29-1 with TRBJ1-2; tentative D call: TRBD1 (6 bases). CDR3 length: 13 residues. The germline gives CDR1 SQVTM, CDR2 ANQGSEA. Trimming pared 6 bases from V and 7 bases from J, leaving 18 bases between. DNA of the CDR3: TGCAGCGTGGACCCTACAGGGATAGGTGGCTACACCTTC. This codes for CSVDPTGIGGYTF. Filled out from reference TRBV29-1 and TRBJ1-2, the complete variable domain reads SAVISQKPSRDICQRGTSLTIQCQVDSQVTMMFWYRQQPGQSLTLIATANQGSEATYESGFVIDKFPISRPNLTFSTLTVSNMSPEDSSIYLCSVDPTGIGGYTFGSGTRLTVV.

This clone was seen more than once but under ten times. This chain joins TRBV9 and TRBJ2-5; possibly TRBD2 for D (5 bases). The ends were cut back, 3 bases at V and 5 bases at J, with 5 bases in the middle. This CDR3 spans 11 amino acids. The V gene's germline CDR1 is SGDLS and CDR2 YYNGEE. Here the CDR3 reads CASSAGETQYF. DNA of the CDR3: TGTGCCAGCAGCGCGGGGGAGACCCAGTACTTC.

The chain links TRBV2 to TRBJ2-7; tentative D call: TRBD2 (6 bases). The germline V gene encodes CDR1 SNHLY and CDR2 FYNNEI. V was pared by 6 bases and J by 0 bases, with 12 bases between. This CDR3 contains 14 residues. CDR3 nucleotides: TGTGCCAGCAGAGACCGGGACTTCTCCTACGAGCAGTACTTC. Its translation: CASRDRDFSYEQYF.

V gene TRBV5-1 combines with J gene TRBJ2-1; D is perhaps TRBD1 or TRBD2 (6 bases each). V lost 3 bases to trimming and J lost 7 bases, with 14 bases between them. The CDR3 extends over 14 amino acids. Per the germline V gene, CDR1 is SGHRS and CDR2 is YFSETQ. The CDR3 protein is CASSWGVDRNEQFF. CDR3 DNA: TGCGCCAGCAGCTGGGGGGTGGACAGAAATGAGCAGTTCTTC.

V gene TRBV7-2 combines with J gene TRBJ1-5; D gene unclear. Looked up from germline, CDR1 is SGHTA and CDR2 is FQGNSA. The V end was cut by 1 base, the J end by 0 bases, with 13 bases between. The CDR3 has 17 residues. The CDR3 DNA reads TGTGCCAGCAGCTTAGAATCGGGCCAGCATAGCAATCAGCCCCAGCATTTT. Amino acids: CASSLESGQHSNQPQHF.

The rearrangement uses TRBV10-2 and TRBJ1-2; weak D call: TRBD1 (5 bases). The V gene lost 2 bases and the J gene lost 5 bases, with 6 bases spanning the gap. The germline V gene has CDR1 WSHSY and CDR2 SAAADI. The CDR3 is 12 amino acids. This CDR3 is CASSERTYGYTF. CDR3 sequence (DNA): TGCGCCAGCAGTGAGAGGACATATGGCTACACCTTC.

The count of this clone is one. The chain is built from TRBV7-9 and TRBJ2-2; tentative D call: TRBD1 (6 bases). CDR1 is SEHNR and CDR2 is FQNEAQ in the germline V gene (reference sequence). Trimming pared 5 bases from V and 5 bases from J, leaving 12 bases between. This CDR3 has 14 residues. CDR3 residues: CASSPGTPTGELFF. The CDR3 DNA sequence: TGTGCCAGCAGCCCCGGGACACCGACCGGGGAGCTGTTTTTT. Complete variable domain (other parts from reference TRBV7-9 and TRBJ2-2): DTGVSQNPRHKITKRGQNVTFRCDPISEHNRLYWYRQTLGQGPEFLTYFQNEAQLEKSRLLSDRFSAERPKGSFSTLEIQRTEQGDSAMYLCASSPGTPTGELFFGEGSRLTVL.

V and J are TRBV7-2 and TRBJ2-1, with D tentatively TRBD1 (6 bases). Trimming removed 8 bases from V and 15 bases from J, with 14 bases in between. CDR1 is SGHTA and CDR2 is FQGNSA in the germline V gene. CDR3 length: 10 amino acids. CDR3 loop: CASGGRGGFF. The CDR3 DNA follows: TGTGCCAGCGGGGGACGAGGGGGGTTCTTC. Filled out from reference TRBV7-2 and TRBJ2-1, the complete variable domain reads GAGVSQSPSNKVTEKGKDVELRCDPISGHTALYWYRQSLGQGLEFLIYFQGNSAPDKSGLPSDRFSAERTGGSVSTLTIQRTQQEDSAVYLCASGGRGGFFGPGTRLTVL.

This sequence joins TRBV30 and TRBJ2-1; D may be TRBD2 (6 bases). The CDR3 has 15 residues. With 4 bases removed from V and 1 base from J, the gap between germline ends came to 14 bases. The germline gives CDR1 GTSNPN, CDR2 SVGIG (reference sequence). The CDR3 region is CAWIKGGGSYNEQFF. CDR3 sequence (DNA): TGTGCCTGGATCAAAGGTGGGGGGTCCTACAATGAGCAGTTCTTC.

This clone has only a few counts. The rearrangement joins TRBV27 to TRBJ1-1; D might be TRBD1 (6 bases). The CDR3 is 15 residues long. The germline CDR1 and CDR2 sequences are MNHEY and SMNVEV (reference sequence). The V gene lost 7 bases and the J gene lost 8 bases, with 23 bases spanning the gap. This chain's CDR3 is CASTPRGPVGGEAFF. The DNA of the CDR3 is TGTGCCAGCACTCCTCGGGGGCCCGTTGGAGGAGAAGCTTTCTTT.

V is TRBV6-1 and J is TRBJ1-5; 8 bases align to TRBD1. J gave up 11 bases and V 6 bases, and 12 bases lay outside the gene matches. Germline V lookup: CDR1 MNHNS, CDR2 SASEGT. The CDR3 is 14 amino acids. CDR3 loop: CASRPTGEGSAQHF. The CDR3 bases are TGTGCCAGCAGACCGACAGGGGAGGGATCAGCCCAGCATTTT.

The chain is built from TRBV30 and TRBJ2-2; tentatively, D is TRBD1 or TRBD2 (6 bases each). The V gene's germline CDR1 is GTSNPN and CDR2 SVGIG (reference sequence). The CDR3 contains 16 residues. Trimming cost V 2 bases and J 4 bases, with 17 bases left between them. In DNA, the CDR3 is TGTGCCTGGAGTCCCCCCGAAGGGGGGATCACCGGGGAGCTGTTTTTT. Protein: CAWSPPEGGITGELFF.

The chain recombines TRBV7-2 with TRBJ1-5; D call uncertain. Germline values: CDR1 SGHTA, CDR2 FQGNSA. This CDR3 is 13 amino acids long. Between the trimmed V and J ends, which lost 2 bases and 6 bases, there was a span of 8 bases. The DNA for the CDR3 is TGTGCCAGCAGCTTAAACCCCGCTCAGCCCCAGCATTTT. This sequence encodes CASSLNPAQPQHF.

CDR3 amino acids: CASSQDTIHTGGQPQHF. CDR3 sequence (DNA): TGCGCCAGCAGCCAAGATACAATTCATACAGGGGGTCAGCCCCAGCATTTT. V usage is TRBV4-1 and J usage is TRBJ1-5, with 8 bases matching TRBD1. The J segment lost 6 bases and the V segment lost 0 bases, leaving 10 bases of the junction unmatched. The CDR3 runs to 17 residues. Germline-derived CDR1 and CDR2 are MGHRA and YSYEKL.

The genes are TRBV13 and TRBJ2-5; possible D gene TRBD2, 5 bases. This CDR3 is 15 amino acids long. Trimming shortened V by 5 bases and J by 5 bases, and 18 bases separated the two germline ends. Germline CDR1 reads PRHDT; CDR2 reads FYEKMQ (reference sequence). Here the CDR3 DNA reads TGTGCCAGCAGCCCCCTCCCCGCGGGCGGGGAGACCCAGTACTTC. Amino acid sequence: CASSPLPAGGETQYF.

The V and J genes are TRBV30 and TRBJ1-2, with 8 nucleotides matching TRBD1. Per the germline V gene, CDR1 is GTSNPN and CDR2 is SVGIG (reference sequence). V trimming: 8 bases; J trimming: 4 bases; junction bases outside the gene matches: 6. The CDR3 contains 12 residues. CDR3 bases: TGTGCCCGGGACAGGTCCTCCTATGGCTACACCTTC. It translates to CARDRSSYGYTF. The complete variable domain, with remaining parts taken from reference TRBV30 and TRBJ1-2, reads SQTIHQWPATLVQPVGSPLSLECTVEGTSNPNLYWYRQAAGRGLQLLFYSVGIGQISSEVPQNLSASRPQDRQFILSSKKLLLSDSGFYLCARDRSSYGYTFGSGTRLTVV.

V gene TRBV11-1 combines with J gene TRBJ2-3; D is uncertain. Per germline, CDR1 SGHAT and CDR2 FQDESV (reference sequence). V shed 5 bases and J shed 1 base, with 7 bases lying between them. This CDR3 is 13 amino acids long. The CDR3 protein is CASSRPGTDTQYF. CDR3 nucleotide sequence: TGTGCCAGCAGCCGACCGGGCACAGATACGCAGTATTTT. Drawing the rest from reference TRBV11-1 and TRBJ2-3, the complete variable domain is EAEVAQSPRYKITEKSQAVAFWCDPISGHATLYWYRQILGQGPELLVQFQDESVVDDSQLPKDRFSAERLKGVDSTLKIQPAELGDSAMYLCASSRPGTDTQYFGPGTRLTVL.

The chain carries TRBV4-1 and TRBJ2-2; TRBD2 aligns across 8 bases. The junction had 16 bases not matched to a gene; V was cut back by 3 bases and J by 4 bases. CDR1 MGHRA and CDR2 YSYEKL come from the germline V gene. The CDR3 covers 19 residues. DNA for the CDR3: TGCGCCAGCAGCCATGATACGGGGGTAGCGGGGCTGATCACCGGGGAGCTGTTTTTT. Amino acids: CASSHDTGVAGLITGELFF.

The V gene is TRBV6-5, the J gene TRBJ1-2; no clear D gene. V gave up 6 bases and J gave up 3 bases, with 11 bases separating them. The CDR3 is 13 amino acids. Germline CDR1 MNHEY, CDR2 SVGAGI. CDR3 nucleotide sequence: TGTGCCAGCAGAAGTGGAGGATACTATGGCTACACCTTC. Protein: CASRSGGYYGYTF.

The CDR3 here is CASSLDRVTQFF. CDR3 nucleotide sequence: TGCGCCAGCAGCTTGGACAGGGTAACGCAGTTCTTC. The V and J genes are TRBV5-1 and TRBJ2-1, with a weak D call TRBD1 (6 bases). Germline lookup yields CDR1 SGHRS and CDR2 YFSETQ. V lost 0 bases and J lost 12, with 10 bases in between. CDR3 size: 12 residues.

CDR3 in DNA: TGTGCCAGCAGTTATGCGGTTGGGTACGAGCAGTACTTC. Residues: CASSYAVGYEQYF. This chain uses TRBV7-9 with TRBJ2-7; D gene unclear. Looked up from germline, CDR1 is SEHNR and CDR2 is FQNEAQ (reference sequence). Trimming pared 6 bases from V and 4 bases from J, leaving 13 bases between. The CDR3 spans 13 residues.

This chain joins TRBV5-1 and TRBJ1-5; unclear D gene. Germline CDR1 SGHRS, CDR2 YFSETQ. V was cut by 4 bases and J by 1 base, with 6 bases left in between. The CDR3 contains 13 residues. CDR3 sequence reads: CASSPDSNQPQHF. The DNA of the CDR3 is TGCGCCAGCAGCCCGGACAGCAATCAGCCCCAGCATTTT.

This clone was picked up a small number of times. The chain couples TRBV6-6 to TRBJ1-2, with D unclear. Germline-derived CDR1 and CDR2 are MNHNY and SVGAGI (reference sequence). Deletions cut 6 bases from V and 8 bases from J, with 16 bases between. The CDR3 extends over 13 amino acids. The CDR3 sequence is CASSPSGGRGYTF. Here the CDR3 DNA reads TGTGCCAGCAGCCCCTCGGGTGGACGAGGCTACACCTTC.